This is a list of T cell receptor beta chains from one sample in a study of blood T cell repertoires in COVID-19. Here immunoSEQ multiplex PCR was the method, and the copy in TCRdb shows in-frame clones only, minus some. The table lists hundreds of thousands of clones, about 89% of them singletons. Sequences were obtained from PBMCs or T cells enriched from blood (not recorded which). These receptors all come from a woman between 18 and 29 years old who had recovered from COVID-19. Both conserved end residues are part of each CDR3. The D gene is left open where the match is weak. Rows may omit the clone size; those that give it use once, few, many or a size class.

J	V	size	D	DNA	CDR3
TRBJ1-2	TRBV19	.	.	TGTGCCAGTAACGATGGAAGGGAGGGGGACTATGGCTACACCTTC	CASNDGREGDYGYTF
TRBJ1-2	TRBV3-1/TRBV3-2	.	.	TGTGCCAGCAGCCAAGGACCTACAGGGCTGCGAGGCTACACCTTC	CASSQGPTGLRGYTF
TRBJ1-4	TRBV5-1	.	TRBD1	TGCGCCAGCAGCGGAGGGACAGGGAATGAAAAACTGTTTTTT	CASSGGTGNEKLFF
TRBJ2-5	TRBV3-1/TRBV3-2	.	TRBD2	TGTGCCAGCAGCCAAGTTGCGGGAGGGCGGGAGACCCAGTACTTC	CASSQVAGGRETQYF
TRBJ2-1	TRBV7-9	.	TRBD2	TGTGCCAGCAGCCCCGGGGGGGGGCGGTCCTACAATGAGCAGTTCTTC	CASSPGGGRSYNEQFF
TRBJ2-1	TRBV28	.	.	TGTGCCAGCAGTTTCGGGACTGTTTACAATGAACAGTTCTTC	CASSFGTVYNEQFF
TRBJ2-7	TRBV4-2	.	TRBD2	TGTGCCAGCAGCCAATTTGGACTAGCGGCTTACTACGAGCAGTACTTC	CASSQFGLAAYYEQYF
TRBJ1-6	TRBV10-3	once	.	TGTGCCATCTCGGACGGGGTCCTTAAAACCCTCCACTTT	CAISDGVLKTLHF
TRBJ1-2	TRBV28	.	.	TGTGCCAGCAGTTTATCCCGAGCTAACTATGGCTACACCTTC	CASSLSRANYGYTF
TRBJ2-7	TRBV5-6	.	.	TGTGCCAGCAGCTTCACAGGGTACGAGCAGTACTTC	CASSFTGYEQYF
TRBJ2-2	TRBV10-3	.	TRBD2	TGTGCCATCAACGGGGGGGCGACCGGGGAGCTGTTTTTT	CAINGGATGELFF
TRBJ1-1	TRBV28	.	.	TGTGCCAGCAGTTTAAGAAGGGCTGGAGGCTCTCAGAACACTGAAGCTTTCTTT	CASSLRRAGGSQNTEAFF
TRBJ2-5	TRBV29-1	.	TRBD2	TGCAGCGTCTTAGCGGGAGGGCCCCGAATGCAAGAGACCCAGTACTTC	CSVLAGGPRMQETQYF
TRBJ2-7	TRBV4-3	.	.	TGCGCCAGCAGCCAAGGGCTCCAGGGTAGAGGCTACGAGCAGTACTTC	CASSQGLQGRGYEQYF
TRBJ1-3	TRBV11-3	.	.	TGTGCCAGCAGCCGGACAGCCACGTGGGGAAACACCATATATTTT	CASSRTATWGNTIYF